The next 31 T cell receptor beta chains were all read from a single sample in a study of T cells in localized non-small cell lung cancer. Profiling relied on immunoSEQ multiplex PCR, and the TCRdb table lists in-frame clones only, not all of them. The data hold around 5,100 clones, with 84% observed a single time. The sample was peripheral blood mononuclear cells, taken before any cancer treatment. The receptors stem from an older female donor with stage II lung adenocarcinoma.

The gene calls are TRBV7-9 and TRBJ1-3; maybe TRBD1 (6 bases). Trimming removed 5 bases at V and 2 bases at J, with 10 bases between. The CDR3 totals 14 residues. From germline, CDR1 is SEHNR and CDR2 FQNEAQ (reference sequence). As DNA, the CDR3 is TGTGCCAGCAGCCACGGGGGCCCTGGAAACACCATATATTTT. Encoded protein: CASSHGGPGNTIYF.

This clone was observed a single time. This chain links TRBV28 with TRBJ2-4; D is perhaps TRBD1 or TRBD2 (6 bases each). CDR1 is MDHEN and CDR2 is SYDVKM in the germline V gene. There are 16 residues in the CDR3. Trimming took 7 bases from V and 3 from J, leaving 19 bases between them. CDR3 sequence: CASTTLGGEDKNIQYF. The CDR3 DNA sequence: TGTGCCAGCACAACCCTGGGGGGCGAGGACAAAAACATTCAGTACTTC.

This clone was counted once. The chain combines TRBV27 with TRBJ2-1; TRBD2 matches 8 bases. The junction had 4 bases not matched to a gene; V was cut back by 6 bases and J by 0 bases. This CDR3 region has 15 residues. CDR1 and CDR2 from the germline V gene are MNHEY and SMNVEV (reference sequence). The DNA for the CDR3 is TGTGCCAGCAGGATAACTAGCGGCTCCTACAATGAGCAGTTCTTC. Encoded protein: CASRITSGSYNEQFF.

The J gene is TRBJ1-6, the V gene TRBV14; D call uncertain. Looked up from germline, CDR1 is SGHDN and CDR2 is FVKESK. The germline V and J ends were trimmed by 2 bases and 4 bases, with 9 bases remaining between them. The length of the CDR3 is 15 residues. CDR3 amino acids: CASSQRFRYNSPLHF. The CDR3 DNA reads as TGTGCCAGCAGCCAAAGATTCAGATATAATTCACCCCTCCACTTT.

V usage is TRBV27 and J usage is TRBJ2-4; 11 bases are a match to TRBD2. The J segment lost 6 bases and the V segment lost 6 bases, leaving 7 bases of the junction unmatched. Germline V gene data show CDR1 as MNHEY and CDR2 as SMNVEV (reference sequence). This CDR3 is built from 15 residues. CDR3 nucleotides: TGTGCCAGCAGGACGACTAGCGGGACTATAAACATTCAGTACTTC. It yields the protein CASRTTSGTINIQYF.

The chain carries TRBV15 and TRBJ2-5; D ambiguous. The CDR3 length is 15 residues. The germline CDR1 and CDR2 sequences are LNHNV and YYDKDF (reference sequence). V was cut by 0 bases and J by 5 bases, with 13 bases left in between. The CDR3 region has the DNA TGTGCCACCAGCAGAGATCGGAACACGCGGGAGACCCAGTACTTC. Its protein product is CATSRDRNTRETQYF.

The chain employs TRBV28 and TRBJ1-3; D perhaps matches TRBD1 (5 bases). Germline V gene lookup returns CDR1 MDHEN and CDR2 SYDVKM. Trimming pared 6 bases from V and 1 base from J, leaving 16 bases between. The CDR3 is 16 residues long. The DNA of the CDR3 is TGTGCCAGCAGGAACGGCCTTTGGGGGTCTGGAAACACCATATATTTT. Protein sequence: CASRNGLWGSGNTIYF.

Within the sample, this clone is medium-sized (0.01 to 0.1%). The chain is built from TRBV7-9 and TRBJ1-5; D uncertain. Germline CDR1 reads SEHNR; CDR2 reads FQNEAQ (reference sequence). V lost 5 bases to trimming and J lost 2 bases, with 13 bases between them. The CDR3 is 15 amino acids. CDR3: CASSLTAAGNQPQHF. The CDR3, as DNA: TGTGCCAGCAGCCTGACGGCGGCGGGCAATCAGCCCCAGCATTTT.

The chain is built from TRBV19 and TRBJ1-5, with 9 bases lining up with TRBD1. CDR3 length: 17 residues. The J segment lost 2 bases and the V segment lost 5 bases, leaving 10 bases of the junction unmatched. Per the germline V gene, CDR1 is LNHDA and CDR2 is SQIVND (reference sequence). Here the CDR3 reads CASSPGTGQGGNQPQHF. The CDR3 bases are TGTGCCAGTAGTCCGGGGACAGGGCAAGGGGGCAATCAGCCCCAGCATTTT.

This clone is a singleton in its sample. CDR3 bases: TGTGCCAGCAGTTTCCAAGGGTTGACCACTGAAGCTTTCTTT. Protein product: CASSFQGLTTEAFF. The chain employs TRBV28 and TRBJ1-1; no clear D. In germline, CDR1 is MDHEN, CDR2 SYDVKM. The CDR3 sequence is 14 residues long. The V end lost 3 bases, the J end lost 4 bases, and 12 bases lay between the germline ends.

This chain joins TRBV7-9 and TRBJ1-1, with 8 bases identical to TRBD1. The CDR3 is 12 residues long. V shed 8 bases, J shed 5 bases, and the junction held 4 bases outside the gene matches. Germline CDR1 and CDR2: SEHNR and FQNEAQ (reference sequence). CDR3 DNA: TGTGCCAGCGGACAGGGAGGAACTGAAGCTTTCTTT. As protein: CASGQGGTEAFF.

The chain has TRBV6-1 and TRBJ1-1, with 8 bases that match TRBD1. The CDR3 is 13 amino acids. V gave up 6 bases and J gave up 5 bases; unmatched junction bases: 5. The germline CDR1 and CDR2 sequences are MNHNS and SASEGT. CDR3 in DNA: TGTGCCAGCAGGTCGACAGGGGTGACTGAAGCTTTCTTT. Its translation is CASRSTGVTEAFF.

This chain links TRBV5-1 with TRBJ1-6; no clear D gene. Germline lookup yields CDR1 SGHRS and CDR2 YFSETQ. V was trimmed by 0 bases and J by 7 bases, leaving 11 bases between them. The CDR3 totals 15 residues. The DNA of the CDR3 is TGCGCCAGCAGCTTGGATTCTCTACCCAATTCACCCCTCCACTTT. Its protein is CASSLDSLPNSPLHF.

The rearrangement joins TRBV6-5 to TRBJ1-4; unclear D gene. This CDR3 is 14 amino acids long. Germline CDR1 MNHEY, CDR2 SVGAGI. The ends were cut back, 7 bases at V and 6 bases at J, with 15 bases in the middle. CDR3 in DNA: TGTGCCAGCAAGGGAGTGGTGGCGTATGAAAAACTGTTTTTT. Translation: CASKGVVAYEKLFF.

The J gene is TRBJ2-7, the V gene TRBV11-2, with a possible D match to TRBD1 (5 bases). This CDR3 is 14 amino acids long. Per the germline V gene, CDR1 is SGHAT and CDR2 is FQNNGV. Trimming left V 0 bases short and J 6 bases short, with 12 bases between. This CDR3 reads CASSLDLGAREQYF. The DNA for the CDR3 is TGTGCCAGCAGCTTAGATCTAGGGGCCCGCGAGCAGTACTTC.

This chain connects TRBV6-5 to TRBJ1-1; perhaps TRBD1 as D (5 bases). Germline V lookup: CDR1 MNHEY, CDR2 SVGAGI. The CDR3 has 15 residues. Trimming left V 5 bases short and J 3 bases short, with 16 bases between. CDR3 in amino acids: CASSPPGSRDTEAFF. The DNA for the CDR3 is TGTGCCAGCAGTCCACCGGGGTCCAGGGACACTGAAGCTTTCTTT.

The DNA of the CDR3 is TGCGCCAGCAGCTTGAACACGAACACTGAAGCTTTCTTT. It translates to CASSLNTNTEAFF. The chain has TRBV5-1 and TRBJ1-1, with D hard to call. This CDR3 is built from 13 residues. The V gene lost 1 base and the J gene lost 1 base, with 5 bases spanning the gap. The germline CDR1 and CDR2 sequences are SGHRS and YFSETQ. Supplemented by reference TRBV5-1 and TRBJ1-1, the full variable domain reads KAGVTQTPRYLIKTRGQQVTLSCSPISGHRSVSWYQQTPGQGLQFLFEYFSETQRNKGNFPGRFSGRQFSNSRSEMNVSTLELGDSALYLCASSLNTNTEAFFGQGTRLTVV.

This sequence joins TRBV27 and TRBJ2-7; no clear D. The length of the CDR3 is 16 residues. The V end lost 8 bases, the J end lost 0 bases, and 20 bases lay between the germline ends. Germline lookup yields CDR1 MNHEY and CDR2 SMNVEV (reference sequence). CDR3: CASSMAGRASSYEQYF. The CDR3 coding sequence is TGTGCCAGCTCCATGGCCGGCCGGGCCAGCTCCTACGAGCAGTACTTC.

The chain has TRBV5-1 and TRBJ1-1, with D tentatively TRBD1 (5 bases). The CDR3 is made up of 14 amino acids. V dropped 0 bases and J dropped 8 bases, with 14 bases sitting between them. The germline V gene has CDR1 SGHRS and CDR2 YFSETQ. The CDR3 DNA reads as TGCGCCAGCAGCTTGGCCCCAGGGATGGTAGAAGCTTTCTTT. Translated: CASSLAPGMVEAFF.

CDR3 region: CASSQDNRGPETQYF. CDR3 coding DNA: TGCGCCAGCAGCCAAGATAACAGGGGACCGGAGACCCAGTACTTC. The V and J genes are TRBV4-1 and TRBJ2-5; TRBD1 matches at 7 bases. The trim removed 0 bases at V and 5 bases at J, leaving 6 bases unmatched. The CDR3 is 15 amino acids. CDR1 MGHRA and CDR2 YSYEKL come from the germline V gene.

The chain recombines TRBV29-1 with TRBJ1-1; D not resolved. The CDR3 loop spans 11 amino acids. V lost 6 bases, J lost 1 base, and 6 bases lay in between. Germline CDR1 SQVTM, CDR2 ANQGSEA. This chain's CDR3 is CSVMQNTEAFF. The DNA of the CDR3 is TGCAGCGTCATGCAGAACACTGAAGCTTTCTTT. The complete variable domain, with remaining parts taken from reference TRBV29-1 and TRBJ1-1, reads SAVISQKPSRDICQRGTSLTIQCQVDSQVTMMFWYRQQPGQSLTLIATANQGSEATYESGFVIDKFPISRPNLTFSTLTVSNMSPEDSSIYLCSVMQNTEAFFGQGTRLTVV.

This clone was detected once. The gene calls are TRBV2 and TRBJ1-2; no reliable D call. V lost 7 bases and J lost 7, with 16 bases in between. Germline CDR1 SNHLY, CDR2 FYNNEI. The CDR3 is 13 amino acids. CDR3 residues: CASTSPIRGGYTF. The CDR3, as DNA: TGTGCCAGCACCTCTCCGATTCGAGGTGGCTACACCTTC.

V and J are TRBV6-5 and TRBJ2-7; D unresolved. Germline V gene lookup returns CDR1 MNHEY and CDR2 SVGAGI. The CDR3 extends over 13 amino acids. V gave up 6 bases and J gave up 3 bases, with 12 bases separating them. CDR3 nucleotide sequence: TGTGCCAGCAGCCCTCAGTCAAGCTACGAGCAGTACTTC. Protein sequence: CASSPQSSYEQYF.

V is TRBV12-5 and J is TRBJ2-3; perhaps TRBD2 as D (5 bases). The CDR3 has 16 amino acids. Germline CDR1 LGHNT, CDR2 FRNRAP. Trimming stripped 1 base from V and 1 base from J, with 12 bases between. The CDR3, as DNA: TGTGCTAGTGGTTTGGGAGCGACCGGGGGCACAGATACGCAGTATTTT. The encoded protein is CASGLGATGGTDTQYF.

This clone was found once. The chain couples TRBV6-1 to TRBJ2-3; D possibly uses TRBD1 or TRBD2 (6 bases each). This CDR3 spans 15 amino acids. V lost 4 bases, J lost 1 base, and 12 bases lay in between. Germline V gives CDR1 MNHNS, CDR2 SASEGT. The CDR3 protein is CASSGTGRRTDTQYF. As DNA, the CDR3 is TGTGCCAGCAGTGGCACAGGGAGGCGCACAGATACGCAGTATTTT.

The V gene is TRBV28, the J gene TRBJ2-7, with a tentative D call TRBD2 (6 bases). With 5 bases removed from V and 5 bases from J, the gap between germline ends came to 13 bases. The CDR3 length is 13 residues. CDR1 is MDHEN and CDR2 is SYDVKM in the germline V gene. CDR3: CASSGGGIDEQYV. For the CDR3, the DNA is TGTGCCAGCAGTGGGGGAGGAATAGACGAGCAGTACGTC.

This clone was seen once. V is TRBV30 and J is TRBJ1-1, with D tentatively TRBD1 (6 bases). The germline gives CDR1 GTSNPN, CDR2 SVGIG (reference sequence). This CDR3 region has 17 residues. V lost 2 bases and J lost 0, with 19 bases in between. DNA of the CDR3: TGTGCCTGGAGTTCAGGGCTCGGGGGCCGAATGAACACTGAAGCTTTCTTT. This translates into CAWSSGLGGRMNTEAFF.

This rearrangement joins TRBV4-1 to TRBJ1-1; D gene uncertain. The germline V and J ends were trimmed by 6 bases and 3 bases, with 23 bases remaining between them. There are 17 residues in the CDR3. Germline V lookup: CDR1 MGHRA, CDR2 YSYEKL. The CDR3 loop reads CASSEHLRHSVDTEAFF. Here the CDR3 DNA reads TGCGCCAGCAGTGAGCACCTGAGACATTCTGTCGACACTGAAGCTTTCTTT.

The chain recombines TRBV7-7 with TRBJ1-1; 10 bases are shared with TRBD1. Germline CDR1 is SSHAT and CDR2 is FNYEAQ (reference sequence). The CDR3 is 15 residues long. V lost 6 bases, J lost 6 bases, and 10 bases stayed unmatched. The DNA of the CDR3 is TGTGCCAGCAGTGCCTACGGGACAGGGGCTCCTGAAGCTTTCTTT. Residues: CASSAYGTGAPEAFF.

This rearrangement joins TRBV2 to TRBJ1-5, with TRBD1 as a possible D gene (5 bases). This CDR3 has 15 residues. V was pared by 2 bases and J by 3 bases, with 11 bases between. CDR1 and CDR2 from the germline V gene are SNHLY and FYNNEI. DNA for the CDR3: TGTGCCAGCAGTGAATGGGGCCGGGACAATCAGCCCCAGCATTTT. Amino acids: CASSEWGRDNQPQHF.

The chain combines TRBV6-5 with TRBJ1-5; tentative D call: TRBD1 (6 bases). CDR1 and CDR2 (germline): MNHEY, SVGAGI. This CDR3 is 15 amino acids long. V was shortened by 4 bases and J by 5 bases, with 15 bases between the two germline ends. The CDR3 reads CASSSGQSMDQPQHF. DNA for the CDR3: TGTGCCAGCAGTTCCGGACAGAGTATGGATCAGCCCCAGCATTTT.